This TCR beta chain was obtained from a study of T cells in Graves' hyperthyroidism and ophthalmopathy. Amplified regions were TCR beta CDR3 sequences from RNA transcripts. Initially, a first-round RT-PCR of the TCR CDR3 employed the HTBI primer set. TCRdb re-analysed the multiplex PCR reads in MiXCR, keeping a single row per CDR3 protein. The table lists hundreds of thousands of distinct CDR3 sequences, roughly a sixth of them singletons. V was pared by 9 bases and J by 3 bases, with 14 bases between. The CDR3 spans 13 residues. From germline, CDR1 is LNHDA and CDR2 SQIVND (reference sequence). PBMCs were derived from around 10 ml fresh peripheral blood. This clonotype showed up just a few times.

What was sequenced was blood. The TCR comes from a woman aged 18-29 years with Graves' hyperthyroidism. The V gene is TRBV19, the J gene TRBJ1-1, with D unclear. CDR3 sequence reads: CASSDGLYTEAFF. Written as DNA, the CDR3 is TGTGCCAGCTCAGACGGACTCTACACTGAAGCTTTCTTT.